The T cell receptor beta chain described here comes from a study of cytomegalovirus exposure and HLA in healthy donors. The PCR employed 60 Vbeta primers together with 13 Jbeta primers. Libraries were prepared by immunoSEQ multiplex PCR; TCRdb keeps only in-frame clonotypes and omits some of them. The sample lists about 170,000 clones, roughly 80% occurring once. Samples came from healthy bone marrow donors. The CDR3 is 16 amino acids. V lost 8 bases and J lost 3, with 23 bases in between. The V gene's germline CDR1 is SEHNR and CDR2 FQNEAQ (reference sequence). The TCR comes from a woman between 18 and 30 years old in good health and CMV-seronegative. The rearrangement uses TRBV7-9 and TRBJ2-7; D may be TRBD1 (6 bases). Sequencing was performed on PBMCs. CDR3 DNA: TGTGCCAGCCTCAGCTCTTTGGCAGGGGCACACTACGAGCAGTACTTC. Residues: CASLSSLAGAHYEQYF. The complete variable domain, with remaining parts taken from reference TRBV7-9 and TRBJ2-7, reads DTGVSQNPRHKITKRGQNVTFRCDPISEHNRLYWYRQTLGQGPEFLTYFQNEAQLEKSRLLSDRFSAERPKGSFSTLEIQRTEQGDSAMYLCASLSSLAGAHYEQYFGPGTRLTVT.